The present T cell receptor (beta chain) was sequenced within a study of OX40 agonist ivuxolimab in advanced cancers. For the study at large: Three patients had partial responses: one hepatocellular carcinoma, two cutaneous melanoma.

V was clipped by 1 base and J by 4 bases; unmatched bases: 4. From germline, CDR1 is SGHTA and CDR2 FQGNSA. The CDR3 length is 15 residues. TCRdb keeps only in-frame clones here, not all; method: immunoSEQ multiplex PCR. The data show fewer than 10,000 clones, with about 90% seen just once and 10% to 15% held by the top ten. Here the sequenced sample was CD4+ or CD8+ T cells sorted from blood, taken in a trial of the OX40 agonist ivuxolimab. The chain uses TRBV7-2 and TRBJ2-3, with 8 nucleotides matching TRBD2. The clonotype comes from an adult with an advanced solid tumor such as melanoma, head and neck, liver or kidney cancer. The CDR3 protein is CASSLGGLASDTQYF. The CDR3 bases are TGTGCCAGCAGCTTAGGTGGACTAGCTTCAGATACGCAGTATTTT.